This TCR beta chain was observed in a study of blood T cell repertoires in COVID-19. As for the study in general: Acute and convalescent COVID-19 samples came from the United States, Italy and Spain. Nucleic acid was either cDNA or gDNA, and it came from T cells, B-cell-depleted T cells, or PBMCs.

Study processing details: Cell counts per sample came from amplifying reference gene primers. TCRdb's copy holds only in-frame clones and misses some; the assay was immunoSEQ multiplex PCR. That table is the source of V, J and clone size, and D and trimming were worked out from the DNA. Of roughly 170,000 clones in the sample, 75% to 80% were seen once. The junction had 6 bases not matched to a gene; V was cut back by 6 bases and J by 0 bases. CDR1 and CDR2 (germline): SNHLY, FYNNEI. There are 16 residues in the CDR3. This sequence originates from a woman in her 70s with acute or convalescent COVID-19. The chain has TRBV2 and TRBJ2-2; 8 positions agree with TRBD2. Sequencing was done on a sample of peripheral blood. CDR3 sequence: CASRASSGTNTGELFF. As DNA, the CDR3 is TGTGCCAGCAGAGCTAGTAGCGGGACGAACACCGGGGAGCTGTTTTTT.